The 21 T cell receptor beta chains presented below share a single source sample, sequenced in a study of molecular identifiers for immune sequencing clone quantification. From the PCR reads, TCRdb called clonotypes with MiXCR, one entry per CDR3 protein. The data show approximately 500,000 distinct CDR3 sequences, around 21% seen once. The sample consisted of naive CD8+ T cells from blood, with Jurkat cell RNA spiked in. Subset defined: FACS-sorted CD8+CD4-CCR7+CD45RA+ naive T cells. Receptors originate from a human donor in good health. Some libraries in this study had Jurkat cell RNA spiked in.

Comment on this clonotype: It may be a read error: a sequence one base away is much more abundant. This chain connects TRBV6-5 to TRBJ2-7, with D possibly being TRBD1 (6 bases). With 7 bases removed from V and 0 bases from J, the gap between germline ends came to 16 bases. Germline CDR1 and CDR2: MNHEY and SVGAGI. The CDR3 spans 15 residues. The CDR3 bases are TGTGCCAGCACCCCTAAGGGGGAAAGCTCCTACGAGCAGTACTTC. Protein: CASTPKGESSYEQYF.

The rearrangement uses TRBV7-9 and TRBJ2-5, with a weak D call TRBD2 (6 bases). V was pared by 4 bases and J by 2 bases, with 23 bases between. There are 18 residues in the CDR3. From germline, CDR1 is SEHNR and CDR2 FQNEAQ (reference sequence). The CDR3, as DNA: TGTGCCAGCAGCTATCCGAACGATGAGACTAGGTATCAAGAGACCCAGTACTTC. This gives the protein CASSYPNDETRYQETQYF.

The rearrangement uses TRBV30 and TRBJ1-1; D is undetermined. The germline CDR1 and CDR2 sequences are GTSNPN and SVGIG (reference sequence). The CDR3 length is 12 residues. V was pared by 1 base and J by 0 bases, with 3 bases between. CDR3 coding DNA: TGTGCCTGGAGTGAATTGAACACTGAAGCTTTCTTT. Residues: CAWSELNTEAFF.

This clonotype was seen repeatedly, ten times or more. V gene TRBV7-8 combines with J gene TRBJ2-1, with D perhaps TRBD1 or TRBD2 (6 bases each). V shed 5 bases and J shed 7 bases, with 18 bases lying between them. Per germline, CDR1 SGHVS and CDR2 FQNEAQ. The CDR3 covers 15 residues. CDR3: CASSPLGGSPNEQFF. The CDR3 nucleotides are TGTGCCAGCAGCCCCCTCGGGGGCTCCCCGAATGAGCAGTTCTTC.

Ten or more counts support this clonotype. This chain connects TRBV5-4 to TRBJ2-3; 9 bases are shared with TRBD1. Germline assignment: CDR1 SGHNT and CDR2 YYREEE (reference sequence). The CDR3 spans 15 residues. V lost 5 bases to trimming and J lost 4 bases; unmatched junction nucleotides: 8. The CDR3 nucleotides read TGTGCCAGCAGGACCACAGGGGGCGGCGCAGATACGCAGTATTTT. This translates into CASRTTGGGADTQYF.

The table lists this clonotype with a few counts. The chain couples TRBV11-2 to TRBJ2-3; no clear D. The germline gives CDR1 SGHAT, CDR2 FQNNGV. The CDR3 contains 13 residues. V was shortened by 5 bases and J by 5 bases, with 11 bases between the two germline ends. DNA of the CDR3: TGTGCCAGCAGCCCCAGTAGAATAGATACGCAGTATTTT. As protein: CASSPSRIDTQYF.

This clonotype was seen ten or more times. The chain carries TRBV7-2 and TRBJ2-1; no firm D call. This CDR3 has 11 amino acids. The germline gives CDR1 SGHTA, CDR2 FQGNSA. V lost 6 bases, J lost 8 bases, and 8 bases lay in between. The CDR3 sequence is CASSLFDEQFF. DNA for the CDR3: TGTGCCAGCAGTCTATTCGATGAGCAGTTCTTC.

This clonotype was counted between two and nine times. V and J are TRBV7-9 and TRBJ2-7, with TRBD2 matching over 9 bases. CDR1 is SEHNR and CDR2 is FQNEAQ in the germline V gene (reference sequence). With V trimmed by 5 bases and J by 0 bases, 8 bases remained unmatched. The CDR3 sequence is 16 residues long. As DNA, the CDR3 is TGTGCCAGCAGCCAAACGGGCGGGAGGGCCTCCTACGAGCAGTACTTC. It is translated as CASSQTGGRASYEQYF.

This clonotype was found many times. This rearrangement joins TRBV4-1 to TRBJ2-3; D unclear. The germline gives CDR1 MGHRA, CDR2 YSYEKL. V was pared by 1 base and J by 3 bases, with 8 bases between. The CDR3 sequence is 14 residues long. CDR3 coding DNA: TGCGCCAGCAGCCAAGTCGCAGAAACAGATACGCAGTATTTT. As protein: CASSQVAETDTQYF.

The chain links TRBV12-3 or TRBV12-4 to TRBJ2-5, with D maybe TRBD2 (5 bases). CDR3 size: 17 residues. The ends were cut back, 5 bases at V and 7 bases at J, with 26 bases in the middle. The DNA for the CDR3 is TGTGCCAGCAGTACCTCCCCAATCCGGGGAAATGGTGGGACCCAGTACTTC. This gives the protein CASSTSPIRGNGGTQYF.

The chain combines TRBV27 with TRBJ2-7, with D perhaps matching TRBD1 (6 bases). Deletions cut 8 bases from V and 3 bases from J, with 14 bases between. CDR1 is MNHEY, CDR2 SMNVEV, per germline (reference sequence). CDR3 length: 13 amino acids. CDR3 nucleotides: TGTGCCAGCGGATCTACAGGGCGCTACGAGCAGTACTTC. Its translation is CASGSTGRYEQYF.

There are a few counts of this clonotype. The V and J genes are TRBV6-2 or TRBV6-3 and TRBJ1-2, with 8 positions matching TRBD1. The germline V gene has CDR1 MNHEY and CDR2 SVGEGT. The V and J ends lost 11 bases and 4 bases, in that order; junction bases with no gene match: 3. This CDR3 is built from 11 residues. CDR3 nucleotides: TGTGCCGCAGGGGGCATCTATGGCTACACCTTC. Translated: CAAGGIYGYTF.

This clonotype occurred many times. The rearrangement uses TRBV29-1 and TRBJ2-5; tentative D call: TRBD1 (6 bases). There are 13 residues in the CDR3. Trimming stripped 6 bases from V and 1 base from J, with 12 bases between. Germline V gene lookup returns CDR1 SQVTM and CDR2 ANQGSEA. CDR3 DNA sequence: TGCAGCGTCTCTGGGGGCTTCCAAGAGACCCAGTACTTC. This sequence encodes CSVSGGFQETQYF.

V and J are TRBV11-1 and TRBJ2-7, with 7 bases matching TRBD2. Germline CDR1 is SGHAT and CDR2 is FQDESV (reference sequence). Germline trimming cut 3 bases from V and 0 bases from J; bases unmatched to any gene: 5. This CDR3 has 15 amino acids. CDR3 sequence reads: CASSLGGVSSYEQYF. As DNA, the CDR3 is TGTGCCAGCAGCTTGGGAGGGGTCAGCTCCTACGAGCAGTACTTC.

Many counts were recorded for this clonotype. The rearrangement links TRBV7-9 to TRBJ2-6, with D perhaps matching TRBD1 or TRBD2 (5 bases each). V was clipped by 5 bases and J by 0 bases, with 14 bases between them. CDR1 is SEHNR, CDR2 FQNEAQ, per germline (reference sequence). The CDR3 covers 17 residues. As DNA, the CDR3 is TGTGCCAGCAGCCCCCGGGACGGACTCTCTGGGGCCAACGTCCTGACTTTC. This codes for CASSPRDGLSGANVLTF.

V is TRBV4-1 and J is TRBJ1-4, with TRBD1 as a possible D gene (5 bases). V was shortened by 1 base and J by 7 bases, with 13 bases between the two germline ends. This CDR3 is built from 15 residues. The germline V gene has CDR1 MGHRA and CDR2 YSYEKL. The CDR3 nucleotides read TGCGCCAGCAGCCAAGGGACACCGGCGGCTGAAAAACTGTTTTTT. This gives the protein CASSQGTPAAEKLFF.

This clonotype was recorded at least ten times. The rearrangement joins TRBV12-3 or TRBV12-4 to TRBJ2-4, with 7 bases aligning to TRBD1. V trimming: 4 bases; J trimming: 3 bases; junction bases outside the gene matches: 6. This CDR3 has 15 amino acids. The CDR3 DNA follows: TGTGCCAGCAGTTCGACAGGGATAGGCAAAAACATTCAGTACTTC. It translates to CASSSTGIGKNIQYF.

This rearrangement joins TRBV4-1 to TRBJ2-7; D gene ambiguous. The CDR3 has 13 residues. V shed 2 bases and J shed 3 bases, with 8 bases lying between them. Germline V gene lookup returns CDR1 MGHRA and CDR2 YSYEKL. CDR3 in DNA: TGCGCCAGCAGCCAACGGAATGACTACGAGCAGTACTTC. Translating gives CASSQRNDYEQYF.

This clonotype has only a few counts. The rearrangement uses TRBV28 and TRBJ2-2; a possible D gene is TRBD1 (5 bases). Per germline, CDR1 MDHEN and CDR2 SYDVKM. V lost 4 bases, J lost 2 bases, and 17 bases lay in between. This CDR3 is 17 amino acids long. The CDR3 loop is CASSSGHFQFNTGELFF. CDR3 nucleotide sequence: TGTGCCAGCAGTTCCGGACATTTCCAGTTCAACACCGGGGAGCTGTTTTTT.

Points on this clonotype: A much larger clonotype is one base distant, so this may be a read error. This chain connects TRBV28 to TRBJ2-7, with 13 bases identical to TRBD2. V was clipped by 6 bases and J by 12 bases; unmatched bases: 17. The CDR3 runs to 16 residues. CDR1 and CDR2 (germline): MDHEN, SYDVKM. For the CDR3, the DNA is TGTGCCAGCAGCCTATTCGATGGACTAGCGGGAGAGGGGCCGTACTTC. Amino acids: CASSLFDGLAGEGPYF. The whole variable domain, filled in from reference TRBV28 and TRBJ2-7, reads DVKVTQSSRYLVKRTGEKVFLECVQDMDHENMFWYRQDPGLGLRLIYFSYDVKMKEKGDIPEGYSVSREKKERFSLILESASTNQTSMYLCASSLFDGLAGEGPYFGPGTRLTVT.

This clonotype was recorded at least ten times. This chain links TRBV4-1 with TRBJ1-5; 7 bases are a match to TRBD1. The CDR3 covers 15 residues. J lost 3 bases, V lost 1 base, and 3 bases had no gene match. Per the germline V gene, CDR1 is MGHRA and CDR2 is YSYEKL. The DNA of the CDR3 is TGCGCCAGCAGCCAAGGACAGGGTAACAATCAGCCCCAGCATTTT. Its translation is CASSQGQGNNQPQHF.